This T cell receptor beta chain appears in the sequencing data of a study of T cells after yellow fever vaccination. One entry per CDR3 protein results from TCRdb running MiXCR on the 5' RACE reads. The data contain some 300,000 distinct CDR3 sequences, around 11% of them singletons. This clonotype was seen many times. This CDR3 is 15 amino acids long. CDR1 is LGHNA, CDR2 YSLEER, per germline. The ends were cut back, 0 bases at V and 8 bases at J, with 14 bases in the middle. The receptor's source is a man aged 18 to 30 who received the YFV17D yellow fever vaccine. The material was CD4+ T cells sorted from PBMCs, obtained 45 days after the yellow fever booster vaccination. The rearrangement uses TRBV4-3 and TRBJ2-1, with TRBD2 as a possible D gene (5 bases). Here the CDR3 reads CASSQDPWRQDEQFF. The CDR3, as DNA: TGCGCCAGCAGCCAAGATCCGTGGAGGCAGGATGAGCAGTTCTTC.